A single count supports the clone carrying this T cell receptor (beta chain). Its specificity is unknown. Cells that had been cultured for 10 days were the source of isolated CD4+ T cells. Testing of the vaccine recipients showed negative nucleocapsid antibodies and no prior SARS-CoV-2 infection. The CDR3 loop spans 14 amino acids. The J segment lost 6 bases and the V segment lost 0 bases, leaving 7 bases of the junction unmatched. Germline V gene data show CDR1 as GTSNPN and CDR2 as SVGIG (reference sequence). Libraries were prepared by immunoSEQ multiplex PCR; TCRdb keeps only in-frame clonotypes and omits some of them. The data show around 56,000 clones, about 74% seen once. This sample was taken from a study of vaccination effects on CD4 cells after COVID-19. Study details: Some 2 million PBMC were seeded per well and grown in the presence of roughly 9.3 IU/ml IL-2 and 8.5 to 10 ug/ml peptides. Overall study findings and caveats: Clonal contraction was marked in infection- and vaccine-induced clones late after vaccination. Just 1 of 255 vaccine-induced clones in healthy recipients was cross-reactive.

This sequence was found in a human donor who received a COVID-19 vaccine. J is TRBJ1-2 and V is TRBV30, with 7 bases aligning to TRBD1. Sequenced here: CD4+ T cells from PBMCs cultured without peptide, sampled before COVID-19 vaccination. This chain's CDR3 is CAWSVQGFGDGYTF. The CDR3 DNA reads TGTGCCTGGAGTGTACAGGGGTTCGGTGATGGCTACACCTTC.